Described below is a single T cell receptor (beta chain) sequence and its context. Per the authors' pipeline: Researchers report that nucleated cell counts were estimated from reference gene primer amplification. The data were produced by immunoSEQ multiplex PCR, yet TCRdb's version contains in-frame clones alone and is incomplete. Clonal size and the V and J genes are those of that table, whereas D and trimming came from the DNA. The sample has a few hundred thousand clones, 75% to 90% seen once. V lost 2 bases, J lost 6 bases, and 12 bases lay in between. CDR1 MNHEY and CDR2 SVGAGI come from the germline V gene. This CDR3 has 14 residues. This entry is derived from a study of blood T cell repertoires in COVID-19. Whole-study context: Whether acute or convalescent, the COVID-19 samples came from the United States, Italy and Spain.

This receptor was identified in a woman aged 25 to 45 who had recovered from COVID-19. Sequences were obtained from PBMCs or T cells enriched from blood (not recorded which). The V call is TRBV6-5, the J call TRBJ2-3, with D maybe TRBD2 (5 bases). CDR3 sequence: CASSYGLTADTQYF. The CDR3 DNA reads as TGTGCCAGCAGTTACGGACTCACCGCGGATACGCAGTATTTT.